This T cell receptor beta chain is drawn from a study of blood T cells in healthy people across ages. The second PCR ran roughly 6 to 12 cycles with a sample-barcoded 5' primer and J-beta primers. TCRdb ran MiXCR on the 5' RACE reads and lists one entry per CDR3 protein. This table holds roughly 1.5 million distinct CDR3 sequences, under 55% found once. The germline V and J ends were trimmed by 0 bases and 0 bases, with 12 bases remaining between them. CDR1 and CDR2 from the germline V gene are LGHNA and YSLEER. The CDR3 contains 18 residues. The sequencing input was blood. This chain uses TRBV4-3 with TRBJ2-6; D uncertain. The receptor was derived from a woman aged 18-29 years in good health. Here the CDR3 reads CASSQEPDIASGANVLTF. CDR3 DNA sequence: TGCGCCAGCAGCCAAGAGCCAGATATAGCCTCTGGGGCCAACGTCCTGACTTTC.